The 15 T cell receptor beta chains below were found in one sample sequenced in a study of cytomegalovirus exposure and HLA in healthy donors. Produced via immunoSEQ multiplex PCR; TCRdb's table is partial and in-frame only. This table has a few hundred thousand clones, roughly 86% appearing once. The sample comprised PBMCs. Receptors originate from a man aged 30 to 45 in good health and CMV-seronegative.

This clone was counted a single time. The chain combines TRBV5-1 with TRBJ2-7; 9 nucleotides match TRBD1. The CDR3 is made up of 14 amino acids. After removal of 4 bases from V and 2 bases from J, the junction contained 4 bases not matched to a gene. Germline V CDR1 and CDR2: SGHRS, YFSETQ. DNA of the CDR3: TGCGCCAGCAGCAGGACAGGGGTGACCTACGAGCAGTACTTC. It translates to CASSRTGVTYEQYF.

For the CDR3, the DNA is TGTGCCAGTAGTAAGGACAGGGGGCCAAATCAGCCCCAGCATTTT. Its protein is CASSKDRGPNQPQHF. The chain employs TRBV19 and TRBJ1-5; 11 bases are shared with TRBD1. V was clipped by 4 bases and J by 4 bases; unmatched bases: 3. The CDR3 runs 15 residues. Germline lookup yields CDR1 LNHDA and CDR2 SQIVND (reference sequence).

The J gene is TRBJ1-6, the V gene TRBV27, with TRBD1 identical over 9 bases. Germline CDR1 MNHEY, CDR2 SMNVEV (reference sequence). CDR3 length equals 16 residues. The junction had 6 bases not matched to a gene; V was cut back by 3 bases and J by 6 bases. The CDR3 is CASSFRDRDSNSPLHF. The CDR3 DNA sequence: TGTGCCAGCAGTTTCCGGGACAGGGATTCTAATTCACCCCTCCACTTT.

By its share, this clone is medium-sized. In DNA form, the CDR3 reads TGTGCCAGCAGTTATTCTAGCGGGGGGTCTTACAATGAGCAGTTCTTC. It specifies CASSYSSGGSYNEQFF. This chain connects TRBV6-5 to TRBJ2-1, with TRBD2 identical over 11 bases. Germline CDR1 MNHEY, CDR2 SVGAGI. With V trimmed by 3 bases and J by 4 bases, 5 bases remained unmatched. The CDR3 covers 16 residues.

The chain combines TRBV19 with TRBJ1-6; 8 nucleotides agree with TRBD1. The V gene end was trimmed by 6 bases and the J gene end by 5 bases; junction bases not matched to a gene: 3. This CDR3 region has 14 residues. Germline CDR1 and CDR2: LNHDA and SQIVND (reference sequence). The DNA for the CDR3 is TGTGCCAGTAGAGGACAGGGTGATAATTCACCCCTCCACTTT. This codes for CASRGQGDNSPLHF.

The chain joins TRBV5-1 to TRBJ1-5; D unresolved. The CDR3 consists of 14 residues. Germline V gene sequence: CDR1 SGHRS, CDR2 YFSETQ. V lost 0 bases and J 7 bases, leaving 11 bases between the germline ends. CDR3 residues: CASSLVVGGQPQHF. The DNA for the CDR3 is TGCGCCAGCAGCTTGGTAGTGGGAGGGCAGCCCCAGCATTTT.

This sequence joins TRBV7-8 and TRBJ2-1, with 7 positions matching TRBD2. Germline V gives CDR1 SGHVS, CDR2 FQNEAQ. CDR3 length: 18 amino acids. The V gene end was trimmed by 5 bases and the J gene end by 0 bases; junction bases not matched to a gene: 13. The CDR3 region has the DNA TGTGCCAGCAGCCGCCGTGGGGGGGGACGAAGCTCCTACAATGAGCAGTTCTTC. Its translation: CASSRRGGGRSSYNEQFF. The full variable domain, rest sourced from reference TRBV7-8 and TRBJ2-1, is GAGVSQSPRYKVAKRGQDVALRCDPISGHVSLFWYQQALGQGPEFLTYFQNEAQLDKSGLPSDRFFAERPEGSVSTLKIQRTQQEDSAVYLCASSRRGGGRSSYNEQFFGPGTRLTVL.

The chain has TRBV19 and TRBJ1-2; D possibly corresponds to TRBD1 (5 bases). V was shortened by 5 bases and J by 8 bases, with 15 bases between the two germline ends. Germline V gene data show CDR1 as LNHDA and CDR2 as SQIVND (reference sequence). The CDR3 is 13 residues long. In nucleotides, the CDR3 is TGTGCCAGTAGTCCCCCCGGGGGTTACGGCTACACCTTC. Encoded protein: CASSPPGGYGYTF.

V is TRBV7-2 and J is TRBJ2-7; 7 bases are a match to TRBD1. The CDR3 has 16 residues. V was clipped by 3 bases and J by 0 bases; unmatched bases: 8. From germline, CDR1 is SGHTA and CDR2 FQGNSA. DNA for the CDR3: TGTGCCAGCAGCTTTAACAGGGGAAGAGCCTCCTACGAGCAGTACTTC. It encodes CASSFNRGRASYEQYF.

The chain has TRBV5-1 and TRBJ2-2; maybe TRBD2 (6 bases). Trimming took off 4 bases at V and 6 bases at J, with 16 bases between the two ends. This CDR3 contains 15 residues. Germline assignment: CDR1 SGHRS and CDR2 YFSETQ. The CDR3 region is CASSAQTPGAGELFF. CDR3 nucleotides: TGCGCCAGCAGCGCCCAAACTCCGGGAGCCGGGGAGCTGTTTTTT.

The chain links TRBV28 to TRBJ2-3, with 7 bases matching TRBD1. V shed 6 bases, J shed 8 bases, and the junction held 20 bases outside the gene matches. The germline gives CDR1 MDHEN, CDR2 SYDVKM. The CDR3 totals 17 residues. The CDR3 region is CASRSRDSSSGLATQYF. CDR3 DNA sequence: TGTGCCAGCAGATCTCGGGACAGCTCCTCCGGATTGGCTACGCAGTATTTT.

V usage is TRBV2 and J usage is TRBJ1-2; maybe TRBD1 (5 bases). This CDR3 region has 15 residues. Germline V gene lookup returns CDR1 SNHLY and CDR2 FYNNEI. The V end was cut by 3 bases, the J end by 5 bases, with 16 bases between. CDR3 amino acids: CASSDQYGGRYGYTF. DNA of the CDR3: TGTGCCAGCAGTGACCAGTACGGGGGAAGGTATGGCTACACCTTC.

This sequence joins TRBV5-6 and TRBJ2-1; 9 positions match TRBD2. Germline-derived CDR1 and CDR2 are SGHDT and YYEEEE. The CDR3 is made up of 15 amino acids. V lost 2 bases to trimming and J lost 3 bases; unmatched junction nucleotides: 3. The CDR3 region is CASSLAGGNYNEQFF. The CDR3 coding sequence is TGTGCCAGCAGCTTAGCGGGGGGAAACTACAATGAGCAGTTCTTC.

This clone has only one observation. V gene TRBV4-3 combines with J gene TRBJ2-1; weak D call: TRBD2 (6 bases). This CDR3 region has 14 residues. V was clipped by 2 bases and J by 3 bases, with 8 bases between them. Germline CDR1 is LGHNA and CDR2 is YSLEER. The CDR3 bases are TGCGCCAGCAGCCAATCGGACTACTACAATGAGCAGTTCTTC. Amino acid sequence: CASSQSDYYNEQFF.

The gene calls are TRBV4-1 and TRBJ2-1, with D hard to call. Germline lookup yields CDR1 MGHRA and CDR2 YSYEKL. This CDR3 comprises 12 residues. V shed 3 bases and J shed 5 bases, with 5 bases lying between them. The CDR3 region is CASSHPNNEQFF. As DNA, the CDR3 is TGCGCCAGCAGCCACCCTAACAATGAGCAGTTCTTC.